Included here is one TCR beta chain sequence, with context. Its matching antigen is unknown. Germline values: CDR1 PRHDT, CDR2 FYEKMQ (reference sequence). The V end was cut by 5 bases, the J end by 6 bases, with 14 bases between. The CDR3 spans 14 residues. These data are taken from a study of shared clonotypes between healthy human individuals. Study results and caveats: Rarefaction showed that sequencing of sorted subsets was incomplete (despite large depth). Among non-shared clonotypes, generation probabilities were lower than among those shared by all four donors. Around 5% was the fraction of naive CD4 clonotypes found shared across several donors. Sampling involved blood alone; tissue repertoires likely differ.

This table comes from immunoSEQ multiplex PCR, and its TCRdb copy is limited to in-frame clones, with some not included. The sample has 850,000 to 1,100,000 clones, around 77% seen once; the top ten hold about 0.94%. This rearrangement joins TRBV13 to TRBJ2-1, with D possibly matching TRBD2 (6 bases). The specimen sequenced was memory CD4+ T cells from PBMCs. Indicated subset: CD45RA-negative fraction. The clonotype comes from a man in his late teens or twenties in good health. Some clones in this sample may be carry-over from other donors' samples. The CDR3 reads CASSPRVAANEQFF. CDR3 in DNA: TGTGCCAGCAGCCCCCGCGTAGCGGCCAATGAGCAGTTCTTC.